Reported below is one TCR beta chain. The antigen remains unidentified. The sample is drawn from a study of identical twins. Study-level findings and limits: Carriage of fewer insertions was seen in abundant cord blood beta clonotypes, whereas memory repertoires showed none.

The ends lost 6 bases at V and 4 bases at J; junction bases unmatched: 9. Germline V CDR1 and CDR2: MDHEN, SYDVKM. The length of the CDR3 is 16 residues. TCRdb itself ran the 5' RACE reads through MiXCR, one entry per CDR3 protein. The table has about 890,000 distinct CDR3 sequences, more than 9% seen once. The same data also went into a second study, on yellow fever vaccine responses in identical twins.

This chain uses TRBV28 with TRBJ2-2, with 9 bases fitting TRBD2. Sample: PBMCs. The receptor was derived from a woman between 18 and 29 years old in good health. Here the CDR3 reads CASSPALAGFTGELFF. In nucleotides, the CDR3 is TGTGCCAGCAGCCCAGCCCTAGCGGGGTTCACCGGGGAGCTGTTTTTT.